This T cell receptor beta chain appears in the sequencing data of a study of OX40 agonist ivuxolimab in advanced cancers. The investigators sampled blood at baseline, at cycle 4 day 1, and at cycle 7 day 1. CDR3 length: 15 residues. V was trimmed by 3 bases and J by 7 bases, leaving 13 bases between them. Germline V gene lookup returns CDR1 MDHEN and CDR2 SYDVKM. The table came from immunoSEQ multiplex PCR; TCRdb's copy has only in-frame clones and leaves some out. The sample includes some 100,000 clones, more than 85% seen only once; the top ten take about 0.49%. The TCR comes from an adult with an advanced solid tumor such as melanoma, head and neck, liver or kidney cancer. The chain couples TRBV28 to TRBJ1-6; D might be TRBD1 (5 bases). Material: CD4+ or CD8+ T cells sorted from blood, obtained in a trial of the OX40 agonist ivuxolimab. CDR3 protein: CASSLSGGRNSPLHF. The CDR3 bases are TGTGCCAGCAGTTTGTCTGGGGGTCGGAATTCACCCCTCCACTTT. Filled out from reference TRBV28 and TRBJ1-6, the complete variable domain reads DVKVTQSSRYLVKRTGEKVFLECVQDMDHENMFWYRQDPGLGLRLIYFSYDVKMKEKGDIPEGYSVSREKKERFSLILESASTNQTSMYLCASSLSGGRNSPLHFGNGTRLTVT.